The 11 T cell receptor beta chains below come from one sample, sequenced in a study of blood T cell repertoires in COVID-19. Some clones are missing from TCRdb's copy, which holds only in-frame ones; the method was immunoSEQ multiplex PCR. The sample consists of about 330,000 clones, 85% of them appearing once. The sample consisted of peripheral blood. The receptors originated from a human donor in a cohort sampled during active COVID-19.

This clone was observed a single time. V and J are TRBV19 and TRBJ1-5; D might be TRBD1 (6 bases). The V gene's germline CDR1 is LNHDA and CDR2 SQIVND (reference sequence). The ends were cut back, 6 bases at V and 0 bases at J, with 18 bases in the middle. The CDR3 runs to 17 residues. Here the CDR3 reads CASRLAVRTVSNQPQHF. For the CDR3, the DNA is TGTGCCAGTAGGTTGGCCGTTCGGACAGTTAGCAATCAGCCCCAGCATTTT. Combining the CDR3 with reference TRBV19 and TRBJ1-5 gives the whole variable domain DGGITQSPKYLFRKEGQNVTLSCEQNLNHDAMYWYRQDPGQGLRLIYYSQIVNDFQKGDIAEGYSVSREKKESFPLTVTSAQKNPTAFYLCASRLAVRTVSNQPQHFGDGTRLSIL.

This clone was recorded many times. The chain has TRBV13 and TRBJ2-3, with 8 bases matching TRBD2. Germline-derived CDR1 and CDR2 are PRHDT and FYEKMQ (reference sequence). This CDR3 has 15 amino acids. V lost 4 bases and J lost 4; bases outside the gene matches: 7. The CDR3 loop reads CASSSRGGRADTQYF. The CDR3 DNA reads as TGTGCCAGCAGCTCCCGGGGGGGCCGGGCAGATACGCAGTATTTT.

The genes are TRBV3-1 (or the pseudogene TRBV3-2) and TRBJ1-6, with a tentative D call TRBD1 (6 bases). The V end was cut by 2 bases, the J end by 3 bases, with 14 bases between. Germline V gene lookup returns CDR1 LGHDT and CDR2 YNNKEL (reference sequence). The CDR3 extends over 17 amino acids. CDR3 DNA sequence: TGTGCCAGCAGCCAACAACGGACAGCCTACTATAATTCACCCCTCCACTTT. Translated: CASSQQRTAYYNSPLHF.

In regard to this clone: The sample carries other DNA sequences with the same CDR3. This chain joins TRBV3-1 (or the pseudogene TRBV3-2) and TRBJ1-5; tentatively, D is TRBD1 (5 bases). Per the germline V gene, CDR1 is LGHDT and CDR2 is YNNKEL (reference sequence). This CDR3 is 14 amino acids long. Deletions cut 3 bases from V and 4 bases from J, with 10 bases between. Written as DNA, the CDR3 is TGTGCCAGCAGCCAGGGGGGGGAGAATCAGCCCCAGCATTTT. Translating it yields CASSQGGENQPQHF.

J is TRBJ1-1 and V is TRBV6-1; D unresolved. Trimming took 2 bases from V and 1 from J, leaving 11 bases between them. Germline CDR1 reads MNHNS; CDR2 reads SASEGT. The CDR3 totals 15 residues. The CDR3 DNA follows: TGTGCCAGCAGTGAAAGAGGGCAGGAGAACACTGAAGCTTTCTTT. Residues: CASSERGQENTEAFF.

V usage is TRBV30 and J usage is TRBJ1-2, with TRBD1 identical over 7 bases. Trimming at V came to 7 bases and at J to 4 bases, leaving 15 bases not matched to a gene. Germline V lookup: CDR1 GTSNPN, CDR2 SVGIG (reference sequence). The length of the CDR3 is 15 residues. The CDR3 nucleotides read TGTGCCTTCCGGGACAGACTCTCTTTTGGCTATGGCTACACCTTC. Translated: CAFRDRLSFGYGYTF.

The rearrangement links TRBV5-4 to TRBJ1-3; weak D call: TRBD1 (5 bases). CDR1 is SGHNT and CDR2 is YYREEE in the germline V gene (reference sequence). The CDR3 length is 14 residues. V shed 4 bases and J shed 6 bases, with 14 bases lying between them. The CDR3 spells CASSLRGGENTIYF. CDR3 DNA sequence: TGTGCCAGCAGCCTCCGGGGGGGTGAAAACACCATATATTTT.

The chain's CDR3 is CASSELGQSSYNEQFF. The CDR3 nucleotides are TGTGCCAGCAGTGAACTTGGACAGAGCTCCTACAATGAGCAGTTCTTC. The chain carries TRBV2 and TRBJ2-1; D possibly corresponds to TRBD1 (6 bases). Trimming removed 2 bases from V and 0 bases from J, with 11 bases in between. This CDR3 is 16 amino acids long. CDR1 and CDR2 (germline): SNHLY, FYNNEI.

This CDR3 reads CASSVGHTGQTNYGYTF. CDR3 coding DNA: TGCGCCAGCAGCGTCGGCCACACGGGACAGACCAACTATGGCTACACCTTC. The rearrangement uses TRBV5-1 and TRBJ1-2; 7 bases fit TRBD1. The length of the CDR3 is 17 residues. CDR1 and CDR2 from the germline V gene are SGHRS and YFSETQ. The ends lost 4 bases at V and 2 bases at J; junction bases unmatched: 14.

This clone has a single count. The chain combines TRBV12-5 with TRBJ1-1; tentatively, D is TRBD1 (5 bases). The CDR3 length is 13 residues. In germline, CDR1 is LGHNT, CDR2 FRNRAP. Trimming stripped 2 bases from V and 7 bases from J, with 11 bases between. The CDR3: CASGLWGGSEAFF. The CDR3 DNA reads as TGTGCTAGTGGTTTGTGGGGGGGTAGTGAAGCTTTCTTT.

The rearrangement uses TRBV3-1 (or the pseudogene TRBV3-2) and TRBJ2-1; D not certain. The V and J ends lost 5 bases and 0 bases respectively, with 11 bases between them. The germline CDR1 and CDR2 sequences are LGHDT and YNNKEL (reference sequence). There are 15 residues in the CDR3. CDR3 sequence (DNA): TGTGCCAGCAGCTCCCGCGCGAGCTCCTACAATGAGCAGTTCTTC. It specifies CASSSRASSYNEQFF.